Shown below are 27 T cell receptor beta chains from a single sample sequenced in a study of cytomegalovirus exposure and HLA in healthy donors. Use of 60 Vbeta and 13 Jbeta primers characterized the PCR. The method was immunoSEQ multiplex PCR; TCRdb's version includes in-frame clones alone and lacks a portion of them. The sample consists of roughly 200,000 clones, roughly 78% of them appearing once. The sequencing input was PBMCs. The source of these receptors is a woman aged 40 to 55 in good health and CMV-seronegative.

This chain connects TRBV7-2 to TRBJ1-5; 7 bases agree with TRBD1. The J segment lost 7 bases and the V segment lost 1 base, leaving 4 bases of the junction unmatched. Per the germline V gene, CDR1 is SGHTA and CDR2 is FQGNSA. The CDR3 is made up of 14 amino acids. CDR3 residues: CASSLVSQGQPQHF. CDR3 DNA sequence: TGTGCCAGCAGCTTAGTGTCACAGGGGCAGCCCCAGCATTTT. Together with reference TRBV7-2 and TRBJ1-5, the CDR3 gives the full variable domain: GAGVSQSPSNKVTEKGKDVELRCDPISGHTALYWYRQSLGQGLEFLIYFQGNSAPDKSGLPSDRFSAERTGGSVSTLTIQRTQQEDSAVYLCASSLVSQGQPQHFGDGTRLSIL.

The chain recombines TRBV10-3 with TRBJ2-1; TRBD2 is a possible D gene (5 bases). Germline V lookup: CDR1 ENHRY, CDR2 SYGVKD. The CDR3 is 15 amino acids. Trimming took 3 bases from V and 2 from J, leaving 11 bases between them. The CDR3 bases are TGTGCCATCAGTGACCCGGGGATGACCTACAATGAGCAGTTCTTC. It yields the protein CAISDPGMTYNEQFF.

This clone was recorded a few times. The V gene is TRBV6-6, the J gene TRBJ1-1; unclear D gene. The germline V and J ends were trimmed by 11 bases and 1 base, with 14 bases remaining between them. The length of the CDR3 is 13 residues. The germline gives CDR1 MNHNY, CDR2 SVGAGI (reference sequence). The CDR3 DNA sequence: TGTGCCGTTCGAGCGGGATCGAACACTGAAGCTTTCTTT. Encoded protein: CAVRAGSNTEAFF.

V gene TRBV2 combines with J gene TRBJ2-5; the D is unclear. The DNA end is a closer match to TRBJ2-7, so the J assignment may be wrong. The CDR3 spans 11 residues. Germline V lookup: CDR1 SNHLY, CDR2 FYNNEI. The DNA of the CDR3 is TGTGCCAGCAGTGCTCTGTACGAGCAGTACTTC. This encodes CASSALYEQYF.

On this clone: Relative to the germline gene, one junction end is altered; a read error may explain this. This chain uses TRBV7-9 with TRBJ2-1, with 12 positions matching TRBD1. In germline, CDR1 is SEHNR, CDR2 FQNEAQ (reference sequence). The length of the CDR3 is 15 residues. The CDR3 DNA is TGTGCCCGCAGCTCAGGGACAGGGGGCTTCAATGAGCAGTTCTTC. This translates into CARSSGTGGFNEQFF.

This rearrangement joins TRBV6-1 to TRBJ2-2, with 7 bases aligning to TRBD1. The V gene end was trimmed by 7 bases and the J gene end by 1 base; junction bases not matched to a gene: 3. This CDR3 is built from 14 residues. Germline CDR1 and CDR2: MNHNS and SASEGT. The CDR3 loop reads CASIRTGNTGELFF. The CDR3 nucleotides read TGTGCCAGCATCCGGACAGGGAACACCGGGGAGCTGTTTTTT.

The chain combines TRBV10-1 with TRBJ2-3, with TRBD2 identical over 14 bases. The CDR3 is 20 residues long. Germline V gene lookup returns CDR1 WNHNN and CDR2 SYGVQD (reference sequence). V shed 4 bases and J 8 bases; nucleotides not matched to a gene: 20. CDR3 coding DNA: TGCGCCAGCAGTGGATCTAAGACTAGCGGGGGGGCCGCAGTTGGAGTTACGCAGTATTTT. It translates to CASSGSKTSGGAAVGVTQYF.

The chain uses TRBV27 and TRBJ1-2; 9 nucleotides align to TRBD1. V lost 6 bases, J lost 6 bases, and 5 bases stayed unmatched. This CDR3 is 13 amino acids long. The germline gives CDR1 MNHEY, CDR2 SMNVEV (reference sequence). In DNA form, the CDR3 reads TGTGCCAGCAGCCGGGACAGGGTTCATGGCTACACCTTC. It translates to CASSRDRVHGYTF.

This chain's CDR3 is CASSSTGISNTEAFF. CDR3 nucleotide sequence: TGTGCCAGCAGTTCAACAGGGATTTCGAACACTGAAGCTTTCTTT. The V call is TRBV27, the J call TRBJ1-1, with D possibly TRBD1 on 6 matching bases. Looked up from germline, CDR1 is MNHEY and CDR2 is SMNVEV (reference sequence). The CDR3 sequence is 15 residues long. The V end was cut by 4 bases, the J end by 1 base, with 13 bases between.

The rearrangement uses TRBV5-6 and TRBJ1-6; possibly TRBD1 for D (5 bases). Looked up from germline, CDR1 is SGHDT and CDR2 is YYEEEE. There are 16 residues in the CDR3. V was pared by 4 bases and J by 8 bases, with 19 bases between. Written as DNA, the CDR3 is TGTGCCAGCAGCCAACGGGACTTCCCCCGAGATTCACCCCTCCACTTT. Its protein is CASSQRDFPRDSPLHF.

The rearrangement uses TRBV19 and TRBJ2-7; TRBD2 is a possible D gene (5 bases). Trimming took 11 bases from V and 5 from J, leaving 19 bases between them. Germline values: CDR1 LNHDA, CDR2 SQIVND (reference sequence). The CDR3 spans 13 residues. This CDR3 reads CASREPNRNEQYF. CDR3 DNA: TGTGCCTCAAGGGAGCCGAATAGGAACGAGCAGTACTTC.

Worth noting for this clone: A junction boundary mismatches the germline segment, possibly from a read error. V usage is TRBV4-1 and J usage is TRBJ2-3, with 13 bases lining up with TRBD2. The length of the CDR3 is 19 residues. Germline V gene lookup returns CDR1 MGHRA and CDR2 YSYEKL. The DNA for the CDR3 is TGCGCCAGCGGCCAGCGGACTAGCGGGAGTCTACTCCTTCGAGATACGCAGTATTTT. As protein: CASGQRTSGSLLLRDTQYF.

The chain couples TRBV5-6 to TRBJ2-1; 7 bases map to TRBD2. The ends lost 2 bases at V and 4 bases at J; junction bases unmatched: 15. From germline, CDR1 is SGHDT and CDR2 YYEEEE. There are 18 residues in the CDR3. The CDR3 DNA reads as TGTGCCAGCAGCTTCCTGAGTGGAGGCGGGGGAGGGTACAATGAGCAGTTCTTC. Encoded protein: CASSFLSGGGGGYNEQFF.

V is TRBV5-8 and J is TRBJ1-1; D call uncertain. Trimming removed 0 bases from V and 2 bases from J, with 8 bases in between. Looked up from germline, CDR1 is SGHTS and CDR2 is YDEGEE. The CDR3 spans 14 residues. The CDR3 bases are TGTGCCAGCAGCTTGGTGGCGGCAAACACTGAAGCTTTCTTT. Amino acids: CASSLVAANTEAFF.

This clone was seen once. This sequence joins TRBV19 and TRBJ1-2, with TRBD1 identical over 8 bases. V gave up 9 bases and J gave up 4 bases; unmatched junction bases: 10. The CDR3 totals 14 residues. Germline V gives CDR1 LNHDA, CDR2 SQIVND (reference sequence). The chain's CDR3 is CASLGTGRPYGYTF. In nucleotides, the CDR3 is TGTGCCAGCCTCGGGACAGGCCGTCCCTATGGCTACACCTTC.

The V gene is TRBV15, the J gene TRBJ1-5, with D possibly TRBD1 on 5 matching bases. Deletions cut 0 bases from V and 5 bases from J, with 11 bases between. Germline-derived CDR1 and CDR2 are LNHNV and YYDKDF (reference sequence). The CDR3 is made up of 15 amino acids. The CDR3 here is CATSRESGGYQPQHF. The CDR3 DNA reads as TGTGCCACCAGCAGAGAGTCGGGGGGATATCAGCCCCAGCATTTT.

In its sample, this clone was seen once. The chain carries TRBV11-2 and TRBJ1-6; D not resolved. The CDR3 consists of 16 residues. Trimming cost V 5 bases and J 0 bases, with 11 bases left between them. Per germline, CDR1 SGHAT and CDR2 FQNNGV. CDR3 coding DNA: TGTGCCAGCAGCGAGACTTATGGCTCCTATAATTCACCCCTCCACTTT. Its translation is CASSETYGSYNSPLHF.

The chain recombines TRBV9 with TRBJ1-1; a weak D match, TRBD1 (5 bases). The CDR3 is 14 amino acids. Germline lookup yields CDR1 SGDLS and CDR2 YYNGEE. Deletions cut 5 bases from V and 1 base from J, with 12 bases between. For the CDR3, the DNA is TGTGCCAGCAGAGCGGGGCAGTCGAACACTGAAGCTTTCTTT. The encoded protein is CASRAGQSNTEAFF.

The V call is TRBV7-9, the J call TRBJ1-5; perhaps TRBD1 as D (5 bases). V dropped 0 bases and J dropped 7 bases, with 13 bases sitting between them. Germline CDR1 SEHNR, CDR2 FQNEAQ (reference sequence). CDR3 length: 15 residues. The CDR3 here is CASSLAGEVAQPQHF. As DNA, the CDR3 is TGTGCCAGCAGCTTAGCAGGGGAGGTTGCGCAGCCCCAGCATTTT.

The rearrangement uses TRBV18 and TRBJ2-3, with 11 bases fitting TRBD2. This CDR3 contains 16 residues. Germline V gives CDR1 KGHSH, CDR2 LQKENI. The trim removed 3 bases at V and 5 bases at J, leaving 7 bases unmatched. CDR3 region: CASSPLSGGAQDTQYF. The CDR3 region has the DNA TGTGCCAGCTCACCTCTTAGCGGGGGGGCCCAAGATACGCAGTATTTT.

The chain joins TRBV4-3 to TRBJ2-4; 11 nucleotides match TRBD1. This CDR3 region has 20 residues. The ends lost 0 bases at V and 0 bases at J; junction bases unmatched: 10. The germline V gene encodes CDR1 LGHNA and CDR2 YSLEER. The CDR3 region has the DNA TGCGCCAGCAGCCAAGATCTCTGGGACAGGGGGGCGTTAGCCAAAAACATTCAGTACTTC. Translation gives CASSQDLWDRGALAKNIQYF.

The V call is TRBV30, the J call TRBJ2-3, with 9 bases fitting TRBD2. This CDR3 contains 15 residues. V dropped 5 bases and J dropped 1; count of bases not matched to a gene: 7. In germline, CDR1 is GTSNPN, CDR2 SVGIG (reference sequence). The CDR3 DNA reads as TGTGCCTGGGTTAAGCGGGGGGATCGCACAGATACGCAGTATTTT. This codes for CAWVKRGDRTDTQYF.

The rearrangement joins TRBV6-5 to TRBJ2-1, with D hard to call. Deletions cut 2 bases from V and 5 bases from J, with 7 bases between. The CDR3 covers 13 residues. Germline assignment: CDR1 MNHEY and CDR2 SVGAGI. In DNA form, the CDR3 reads TGTGCCAGCAGTTACCCTACTGACAATGAGCAGTTCTTC. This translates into CASSYPTDNEQFF.

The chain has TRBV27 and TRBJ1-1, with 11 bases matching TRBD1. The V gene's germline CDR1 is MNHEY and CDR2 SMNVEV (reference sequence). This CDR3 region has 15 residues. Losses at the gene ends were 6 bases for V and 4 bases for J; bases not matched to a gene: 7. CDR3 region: CASRSGQGAFTEAFF. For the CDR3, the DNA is TGTGCCAGCAGATCTGGACAGGGGGCTTTCACTGAAGCTTTCTTT.

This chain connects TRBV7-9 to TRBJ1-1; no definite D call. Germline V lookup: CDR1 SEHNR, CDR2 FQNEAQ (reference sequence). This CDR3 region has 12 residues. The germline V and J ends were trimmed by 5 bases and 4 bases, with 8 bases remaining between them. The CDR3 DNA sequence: TGTGCCAGCAGCCATGGCTCCACTGAAGCTTTCTTT. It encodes CASSHGSTEAFF.

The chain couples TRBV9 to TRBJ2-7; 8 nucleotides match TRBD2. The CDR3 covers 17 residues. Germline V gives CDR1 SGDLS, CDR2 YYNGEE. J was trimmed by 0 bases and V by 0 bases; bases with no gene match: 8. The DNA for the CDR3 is TGTGCCAGCAGCGTAGGGGACTCTAGCGGGCACTCCTACGAGCAGTACTTC. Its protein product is CASSVGDSSGHSYEQYF.

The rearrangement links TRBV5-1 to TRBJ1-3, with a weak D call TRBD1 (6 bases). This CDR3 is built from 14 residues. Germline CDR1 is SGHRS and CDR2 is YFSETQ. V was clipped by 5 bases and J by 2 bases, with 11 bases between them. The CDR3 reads CASRSGTTGNTIYF. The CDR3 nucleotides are TGCGCCAGCAGATCGGGGACAACTGGAAACACCATATATTTT.